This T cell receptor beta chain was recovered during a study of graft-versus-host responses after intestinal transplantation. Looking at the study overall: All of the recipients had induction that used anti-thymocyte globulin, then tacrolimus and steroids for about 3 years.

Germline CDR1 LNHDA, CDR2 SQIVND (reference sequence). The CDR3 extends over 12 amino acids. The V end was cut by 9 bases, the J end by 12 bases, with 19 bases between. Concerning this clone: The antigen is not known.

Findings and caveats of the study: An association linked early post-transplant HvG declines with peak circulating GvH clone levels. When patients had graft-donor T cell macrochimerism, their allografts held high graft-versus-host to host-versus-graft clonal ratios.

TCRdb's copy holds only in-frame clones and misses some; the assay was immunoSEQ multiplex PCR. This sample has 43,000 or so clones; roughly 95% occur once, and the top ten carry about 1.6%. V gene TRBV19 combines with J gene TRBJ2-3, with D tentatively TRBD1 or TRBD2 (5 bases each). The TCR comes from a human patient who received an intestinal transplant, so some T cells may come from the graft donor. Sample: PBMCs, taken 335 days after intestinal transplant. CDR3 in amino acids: CASLPPPGAQYF. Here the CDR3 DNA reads TGTGCCAGCCTTCCTCCCCCCGGGGCCCAGTATTTT.